The rows below give T cell receptor beta chains drawn from one sample of a study of blood T cell repertoires in COVID-19. Here immunoSEQ multiplex PCR was the method, and the copy in TCRdb shows in-frame clones only, minus some. The sample has about 190,000 clones; more than 75% are singletons. What was sequenced was PBMCs or T cells enriched from blood (not recorded which). The receptors originated from a woman in her 50s with acute COVID-19. Both conserved end residues are part of each CDR3. The D gene is left open where the match is weak. Clone size appears in some rows only: once, few, many, or a class for an expanded clone.

>TRBV28|13|TRBJ1-5|few|.
CASSQTINQPQHF
TGTGCCAGCAGCCAGACTATCAATCAGCCCCAGCATTTT
>TRBV18|17|TRBJ2-2|.|.
CASSPVSIRGGTGELFF
TGTGCCAGCTCACCGGTTTCCATAAGGGGAGGCACCGGGGAGCTGTTTTTT
>TRBV5-4|15|TRBJ2-5|.|TRBD1
CASSAGTGGRETQYF
TGTGCCAGCAGCGCCGGGACAGGGGGTAGAGAGACCCAGTACTTC
>TRBV5-1|14|TRBJ1-3|once|TRBD1
CASRTGTGRNTIYF
TGCGCCAGCAGAACCGGGACAGGGCGAAACACCATATATTTT
>TRBV27|14|TRBJ1-4|.|.
CASHRRGSGEKLFF
TGTGCCAGCCATAGGAGGGGATCAGGTGAAAAACTGTTTTTT
>TRBV10-3|14|TRBJ1-2|.|TRBD1
CAISEPGQGWGYTF
TGTGCCATCAGTGAACCAGGACAGGGGTGGGGCTACACCTTC
>TRBV3-1/TRBV3-2|18|TRBJ2-1|.|.
CASSQDRRSNPLYNEQFF
TGTGCCAGCAGCCAAGATCGCCGGTCTAACCCCCTATACAATGAGCAGTTCTTC
>TRBV9|15|TRBJ2-2|once|TRBD1
CASSRDRDASGELFF
TGTGCCAGCAGCCGGGACAGGGACGCGTCCGGGGAGCTGTTTTTT
>TRBV6-5|14|TRBJ1-4|.|.
CASKQQKINEKLFF
TGTGCCAGCAAGCAACAGAAAATTAATGAAAAACTGTTTTTT
>TRBV5-5|12|TRBJ2-5|.|TRBD1
CASVTGGETQYF
TGTGCCAGCGTGACAGGGGGGGAGACCCAGTACTTC
>TRBV5-1|17|TRBJ2-5|.|TRBD2
CASSLGPPRGGQETQYF
TGCGCCAGCAGCTTGGGCCCCCCTCGCGGGGGGCAAGAGACCCAGTACTTC
>TRBV6-1|12|TRBJ2-1|.|.
CASSESRGEQFF
TGTGCCAGCAGTGAAAGTAGGGGGGAGCAGTTCTTC
>TRBV6-5|16|TRBJ1-1|few|TRBD1
CASSYFGTARNTEAFF
TGTGCCAGCAGTTACTTCGGGACAGCTAGGAACACTGAAGCTTTCTTT
>TRBV10-1|13|TRBJ2-3|few|TRBD1
CASGQGFTDTQYF
TGCGCCAGCGGACAGGGGTTCACAGATACGCAGTATTTT
>TRBV28|13|TRBJ1-2|.|.
CATHPGGRWGYTF
TGTGCCACCCACCCGGGGGGTAGGTGGGGCTACACCTTC
>TRBV7-9|14|TRBJ1-2|.|TRBD1
CASSHPGTAYGYTF
TGTGCCAGCAGCCACCCCGGGACAGCGTATGGCTACACCTTC
>TRBV28|13|TRBJ1-4|.|.
CASSPGTNEKLFF
TGTGCCAGCTCTCCGGGGACTAATGAAAAACTGTTTTTT
>TRBV7-8|17|TRBJ2-3|.|.
CASSPWASLSSTDTQYF
TGTGCCAGCAGCCCATGGGCCAGTTTATCTAGCACAGATACGCAGTATTTT
>TRBV9|12|TRBJ2-3|.|.
CASSVAADTQYF
TGTGCCAGCAGCGTAGCTGCAGATACGCAGTATTTT
>TRBV27|15|TRBJ2-1|.|TRBD2
CASSFEQRGLNEQFF
TGTGCCAGCAGTTTCGAACAGCGGGGACTCAATGAGCAGTTCTTC
>TRBV3-1/TRBV3-2|15|TRBJ2-3|.|TRBD2
CASSPSGGRSDTQYF
TGTGCCAGCAGCCCGAGCGGGGGGCGGTCAGATACGCAGTATTTT
>TRBV6-5|13|TRBJ1-1|.|.
CASKGVADTEAFF
TGTGCCAGCAAAGGAGTTGCGGACACTGAAGCTTTCTTT